The sequence of this T cell receptor beta chain was determined in a study of T cell responses to AZD1222 COVID-19 vaccine. CDR3 length equals 15 residues. Germline CDR1 reads SNHLY; CDR2 reads FYNNEI. V was pared by 7 bases and J by 7 bases, with 11 bases of the junction left unmatched. The table came from immunoSEQ multiplex PCR; TCRdb's copy has only in-frame clones and leaves some out. The sample lists fewer than 110,000 clones; 90% were seen once. The source material was peripheral blood, sampled on day 0 of AZD1222 vaccination. The clonotype comes from an adult in good health. The chain combines TRBV2 with TRBJ1-2, with 11 bases that match TRBD1. In nucleotides, the CDR3 is TGTGCCAGCAAGCCGGGGACAGGGGGTTCTGGTGGCTACACCTTC. Translation gives CASKPGTGGSGGYTF.